One and the same sample provided the 25 T cell receptor beta chains below, sequenced in a study of metastatic and nonmetastatic thyroid tumors. There were no patients who had received any treatment before thyroid surgery. TCRdb re-processed the PCR reads through MiXCR. The sample lists 35,000 to 50,000 clones; roughly 3.9% were seen once. Sequencing input: blood. Source of these receptors: a female donor with papillary thyroid cancer or a benign thyroid nodule (not recorded which). Some clones in this sample may be carry-over from other donors' samples.

There are many counts of this clone. V and J are TRBV28 and TRBJ1-1; 7 nucleotides line up with TRBD1. The CDR3 consists of 15 residues. Germline assignment: CDR1 MDHEN and CDR2 SYDVKM. V shed 5 bases, J shed 1 base, and the junction held 7 bases outside the gene matches. CDR3 sequence: CASSALTGPNTEAFF. For the CDR3, the DNA is TGTGCCAGCAGTGCCCTGACAGGGCCGAACACTGAAGCTTTCTTT. Full variable domain (remainder filled in from reference TRBV28 and TRBJ1-1): DVKVTQSSRYLVKRTGEKVFLECVQDMDHENMFWYRQDPGLGLRLIYFSYDVKMKEKGDIPEGYSVSREKKERFSLILESASTNQTSMYLCASSALTGPNTEAFFGQGTRLTVV.

V is TRBV9 and J is TRBJ2-5; 7 nucleotides line up with TRBD1. The CDR3 totals 13 residues. V lost 4 bases and J lost 2; bases outside the gene matches: 2. CDR1 SGDLS and CDR2 YYNGEE come from the germline V gene. CDR3 DNA sequence: TGTGCCAGCAGCTCGGGACAGCAAGAGACCCAGTACTTC. It codes for CASSSGQQETQYF. The full variable domain, in which reference TRBV9 and TRBJ2-5 provide the parts outside the CDR3, is DSGVTQTPKHLITATGQRVTLRCSPRSGDLSVYWYQQSLDQGLQFLIQYYNGEERAKGNILERFSAQQFPDLHSELNLSSLELGDSALYFCASSSGQQETQYFGPGTRLLVL.

This clone was recorded at least ten times. The J gene is TRBJ2-1, the V gene TRBV11-2; possible D gene TRBD2, 5 bases. Germline V CDR1 and CDR2: SGHAT, FQNNGV. V lost 5 bases and J lost 0, with 20 bases in between. CDR3 length equals 18 residues. The CDR3 nucleotides read TGTGCCAGCAGCCCCGACCCCGGGGTCCGGGGCTCCTACAATGAGCAGTTCTTC. As protein: CASSPDPGVRGSYNEQFF.

Worth noting for this clone: One junction end disagrees with the germline gene, perhaps due to a read error. The chain recombines TRBV7-9 with TRBJ2-3; D possibly uses TRBD1 or TRBD2 (5 bases each). Germline V gene data show CDR1 as SEHNR and CDR2 as FQNEAQ (reference sequence). The CDR3 has 17 residues. For the CDR3, the DNA is TGTGCCAGCAGCTTAGCGGGGCGGCGGGTGTACACATATACGCAGTATTTT. Protein: CASSLAGRRVYTYTQYF.

By sample fraction, this clone is medium-sized. In nucleotides, the CDR3 is TGTGCCAGCAGGCCGGGGCCGGTGAACACTGAAGCTTTCTTT. Translating it yields CASRPGPVNTEAFF. The genes are TRBV6-2 or TRBV6-3 and TRBJ1-1, with a weak D call TRBD1 (5 bases). From germline, CDR1 is MNHEY and CDR2 SVGEGT. V was trimmed by 6 bases and J by 0 bases, leaving 11 bases between them. CDR3 length: 14 residues.

Judged by abundance, this clone is medium-sized. The gene calls are TRBV6-1 and TRBJ2-6, with D perhaps TRBD2 (5 bases). V was clipped by 4 bases and J by 4 bases, with 14 bases between them. This CDR3 is 16 amino acids long. Germline V gene lookup returns CDR1 MNHNS and CDR2 SASEGT. Here the CDR3 reads CASSGEAGMGANVLTF. In DNA, the CDR3 is TGTGCCAGCAGTGGAGAGGCGGGTATGGGGGCCAACGTCCTGACTTTC.

This clone was seen a handful of times. CDR3 coding DNA: TGCGCCAGCAGCCAAGATAGGTACAGAATGAACACTGAAGCTTTCTTT. This gives the protein CASSQDRYRMNTEAFF. The V and J genes are TRBV4-1 and TRBJ1-1, with no clear D. The CDR3 totals 16 residues. V lost 0 bases, J lost 0 bases, and 11 bases lay in between. Germline values: CDR1 MGHRA, CDR2 YSYEKL.

This clone was counted ten times or more. The chain is built from TRBV29-1 and TRBJ1-4; D gene ambiguous. With 3 bases removed from V and 1 base from J, the gap between germline ends came to 6 bases. CDR3 length: 13 residues. Germline V gene lookup returns CDR1 SQVTM and CDR2 ANQGSEA. This chain's CDR3 is CSVEEETNEKLFF. The CDR3, as DNA: TGCAGCGTTGAGGAGGAAACTAATGAAAAACTGTTTTTT.

This clone was detected many times. The V and J genes are TRBV20-1 and TRBJ1-1; TRBD1 is a possible D gene (6 bases). The V end was cut by 1 base, the J end by 10 bases, with 16 bases between. The CDR3 is 13 amino acids. Germline lookup yields CDR1 DFQATT and CDR2 SNEGSKA (reference sequence). CDR3 sequence (DNA): TGCAGTGCTAGAGCTCCTGGGGAGGGGGGAGCTTTCTTT. This sequence encodes CSARAPGEGGAFF.

This clone was counted at least ten times. The J gene is TRBJ2-5, the V gene TRBV6-1; 7 bases are a match to TRBD2. The CDR3 contains 14 residues. The germline CDR1 and CDR2 sequences are MNHNS and SASEGT. V lost 5 bases to trimming and J lost 5 bases; unmatched junction nucleotides: 8. The CDR3 nucleotides are TGTGCCAGCAGTTACGTAGCGGGCTTTGAGACCCAGTACTTC. It yields the protein CASSYVAGFETQYF.

This clone is classed as medium-sized. The chain employs TRBV6-1 and TRBJ2-1; the D is unclear. Trimming cost V 7 bases and J 8 bases, with 15 bases left between them. The germline V gene encodes CDR1 MNHNS and CDR2 SASEGT. This CDR3 contains 13 residues. The CDR3: CASTEGSIYEQFF. The CDR3 DNA reads TGTGCCAGCACCGAAGGGTCTATTTATGAGCAGTTCTTC.

The table lists this clone with a few counts. The rearrangement joins TRBV11-2 to TRBJ1-1, with 7 bases lining up with TRBD1. The V gene end was trimmed by 1 base and the J gene end by 5 bases; junction bases not matched to a gene: 7. The CDR3 has 15 residues. The V gene's germline CDR1 is SGHAT and CDR2 FQNNGV. The CDR3 sequence is CASSLVRGRGTEAFF. The CDR3 region has the DNA TGTGCCAGCAGCTTAGTTAGGGGGCGGGGGACTGAAGCTTTCTTT.

Many counts were recorded for this clone. The chain links TRBV20-1 to TRBJ2-3; 7 nucleotides match TRBD2. Germline loops: CDR1 DFQATT, CDR2 SNEGSKA (reference sequence). The CDR3 length is 12 residues. CDR3 bases: TGCACCGCCACTAGCGACTACGATACGCAGTATTTT. It encodes CTATSDYDTQYF.

Sample share makes this clone medium-sized. V gene TRBV6-1 combines with J gene TRBJ1-3; D gene unclear. The CDR3 sequence is 13 residues long. CDR1 and CDR2 from the germline V gene are MNHNS and SASEGT. V lost 1 base, J lost 2 bases, and 3 bases lay in between. CDR3 sequence: CASSEGPGNTIYF. The DNA of the CDR3 is TGTGCCAGCAGTGAAGGTCCTGGAAACACCATATATTTT.

At least ten counts were recorded for this clone. The rearrangement links TRBV19 to TRBJ1-1, with D possibly matching TRBD1 (6 bases). The CDR3 consists of 15 residues. Germline CDR1 LNHDA, CDR2 SQIVND (reference sequence). With 0 bases removed from V and 2 bases from J, the gap between germline ends came to 10 bases. For the CDR3, the DNA is TGTGCCAGTAGTATAGACGGGGGCGCAAACACTGAAGCTTTCTTT. This translates into CASSIDGGANTEAFF. Together with reference TRBV19 and TRBJ1-1, the CDR3 gives the full variable domain: DGGITQSPKYLFRKEGQNVTLSCEQNLNHDAMYWYRQDPGQGLRLIYYSQIVNDFQKGDIAEGYSVSREKKESFPLTVTSAQKNPTAFYLCASSIDGGANTEAFFGQGTRLTVV.

This clone showed up just a few times. One base away lies a much larger clone, so this may be a sequencing read error. This CDR3 is CASSLITSGRAKNIQYF. The CDR3 DNA follows: TGTGCCAGCAGTCTGATCACTAGCGGGAGGGCCAAAAACATTCAGTACTTC. This rearrangement joins TRBV28 to TRBJ2-4; 12 bases line up with TRBD2. Per the germline V gene, CDR1 is MDHEN and CDR2 is SYDVKM. V lost 5 bases to trimming and J lost 1 base; unmatched junction nucleotides: 6. The CDR3 is 17 amino acids.

A remark on this clone: Germline is not matched at one junction end, which may reflect a read error. The chain joins TRBV6-1 to TRBJ1-3; D unresolved. Germline V gene sequence: CDR1 MNHNS, CDR2 SASEGT. There are 15 residues in the CDR3. This chain's CDR3 is CACSRWEGSGNTIHF. The CDR3 nucleotides are TGTGCCTGCAGCCGGTGGGAGGGCTCTGGAAACACCATACATTTT.

This clone was counted a few times. This is likely a read error, given that the CDR3 carries no conserved phenylalanine or tryptophan at its end. The rearrangement links TRBV2 to TRBJ1-1, with unresolved D. The CDR3 is 13 residues long. Germline CDR1 is SNHLY and CDR2 is FYNNEI. The V and J ends lost 3 bases and 1 base respectively, with 6 bases between them. The DNA for the CDR3 is TGTGCCAGCAGTGAGCAGTGGAACACTGAAGCTTTCCTT. Its protein is CASSEQWNTEAFL.

At least ten counts were recorded for this clone. This chain joins TRBV7-9 and TRBJ2-1, with D tentatively TRBD1 (7 bases). The germline CDR1 and CDR2 sequences are SEHNR and FQNEAQ (reference sequence). The CDR3 has 16 residues. Between the trimmed V and J ends, which lost 0 bases and 3 bases, there was a span of 12 bases. This CDR3 is CASSLARGQIYNEQFF. The CDR3 DNA follows: TGTGCCAGCAGCTTAGCGCGGGGACAGATCTACAATGAGCAGTTCTTC.

V usage is TRBV6-4 and J usage is TRBJ2-2, with D tentatively TRBD2 (7 bases). Trimming took 6 bases from V and 6 from J, leaving 20 bases between them. Per the germline V gene, CDR1 is MRHNA and CDR2 is SNTAGT. There are 16 residues in the CDR3. DNA of the CDR3: TGTGCCAGCAGCCCCCTTTGGGGGGGGCAATCCGGGGAGCTGTTTTTT. Encoded protein: CASSPLWGGQSGELFF.

This clone was counted many times. The chain couples TRBV7-8 to TRBJ2-1; a weak D match, TRBD2 (6 bases). Germline V gene lookup returns CDR1 SGHVS and CDR2 FQNEAQ. The ends were cut back, 5 bases at V and 4 bases at J, with 18 bases in the middle. The CDR3 spans 16 residues. The CDR3 reads CASSNFRGILYNEQFF. The DNA for the CDR3 is TGTGCCAGCAGCAACTTCCGGGGGATCCTATACAATGAGCAGTTCTTC.

Only a few counts were recorded for this clone. J is TRBJ2-2 and V is TRBV20-1; TRBD2 agrees at 11 bases. V trimming: 4 bases; J trimming: 3 bases; junction bases outside the gene matches: 10. CDR1 and CDR2 (germline): DFQATT, SNEGSKA (reference sequence). The CDR3 length is 17 residues. CDR3 DNA: TGCAGTGCTACACCTGGGACTAGCGGAGCGGACACCGGGGAGCTGTTTTTT. As protein: CSATPGTSGADTGELFF.

This clone was detected many times. Other DNA sequences in the same sample also yield this CDR3. J is TRBJ2-3 and V is TRBV20-1; D ambiguous. Germline V gene data show CDR1 as DFQATT and CDR2 as SNEGSKA (reference sequence). The CDR3 is 16 residues long. Trimming cost V 0 bases and J 6 bases, with 19 bases left between them. For the CDR3, the DNA is TGCAGTGCTAGAGATACCCAAACGCTAAAATCCGATACGCAGTATTTT. It encodes CSARDTQTLKSDTQYF.

The table lists this clone with many counts. The CDR3 protein is CATRTSGSTGELFF. DNA for the CDR3: TGTGCCACCAGGACTAGCGGGAGCACCGGGGAGCTGTTTTTT. The rearrangement links TRBV24-1 to TRBJ2-2; 12 nucleotides agree with TRBD2. CDR3 length: 14 residues. Per the germline V gene, CDR1 is KGHDR and CDR2 is SFDVKD. V shed 7 bases, J shed 4 bases, and the junction held 0 bases outside the gene matches.

The rearrangement joins TRBV6-1 to TRBJ2-3; TRBD2 aligns across 16 bases. This CDR3 has 16 amino acids. Losses at the gene ends were 5 bases for V and 4 bases for J; bases not matched to a gene: 3. Germline V CDR1 and CDR2: MNHNS, SASEGT. The CDR3 DNA follows: TGTGCCAGCAGTTCTGGGACTAGCGGGGGGGCAGATACGCAGTATTTT. It is translated as CASSSGTSGGADTQYF.